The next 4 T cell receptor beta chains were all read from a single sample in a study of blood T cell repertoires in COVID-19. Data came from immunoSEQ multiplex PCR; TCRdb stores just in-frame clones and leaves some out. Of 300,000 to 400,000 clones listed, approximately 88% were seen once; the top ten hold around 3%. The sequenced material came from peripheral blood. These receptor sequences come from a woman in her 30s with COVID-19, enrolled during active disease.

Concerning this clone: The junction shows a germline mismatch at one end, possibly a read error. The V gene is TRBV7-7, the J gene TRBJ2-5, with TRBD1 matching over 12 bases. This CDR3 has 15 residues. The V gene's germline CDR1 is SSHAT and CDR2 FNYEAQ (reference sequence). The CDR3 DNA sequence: TGTGCTAGCAGCTTAGGGACAGGGGGCCAGGAGACCCAGTACTTC. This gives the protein CASSLGTGGQETQYF.

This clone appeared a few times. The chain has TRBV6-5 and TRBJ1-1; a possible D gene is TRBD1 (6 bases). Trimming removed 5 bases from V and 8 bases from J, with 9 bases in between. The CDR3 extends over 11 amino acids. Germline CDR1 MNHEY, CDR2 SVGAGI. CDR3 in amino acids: CASSTGQEAFF. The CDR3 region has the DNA TGTGCCAGCAGTACAGGGCAGGAAGCTTTCTTT.

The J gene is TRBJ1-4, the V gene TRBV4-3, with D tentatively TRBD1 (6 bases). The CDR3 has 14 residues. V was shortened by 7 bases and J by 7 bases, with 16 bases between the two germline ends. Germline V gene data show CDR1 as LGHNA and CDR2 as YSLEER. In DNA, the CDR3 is TGCGCCAGCAACAACCGACAGGAAGTTGAAAAACTGTTTTTT. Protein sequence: CASNNRQEVEKLFF.

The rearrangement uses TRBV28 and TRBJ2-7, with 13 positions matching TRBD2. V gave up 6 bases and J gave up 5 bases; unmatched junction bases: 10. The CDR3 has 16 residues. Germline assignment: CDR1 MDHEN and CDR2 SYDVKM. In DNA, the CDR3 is TGTGCCAGCAGCCTAAGCGGACTAGCGGGAGACGACGAGCAGTACGTC. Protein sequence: CASSLSGLAGDDEQYV.